The 23 T cell receptor beta chains in this list originate from one sample, sequenced in a study of a mutant IDH1 vaccine in newly diagnosed glioma (dated by TCRdb to about 2021). Taken with the paper, the label for time point translates to: week 11, during vaccination. Each vaccine dose was 300 ug of a 20-mer mutant IDH1 peptide in Montanide, given subcutaneously with topical imiquimod. Their antigen targets remain unknown. The library was prepared using the immunoSEQ multiplex PCR assay. TCRdb carries this immuneACCESS record with in-frame sequences only. Its versions omit some clonotypes, under half of them owing to an unresolved V gene in the studies checked, with the rest unexplained. The sample table holds 30,000 to 40,000 clones, of which less than 90% were seen once. In total, the top ten clones hold over 2% of the sample. Material: PBMCs, obtained from a glioma patient whose treatment included an IDH1 peptide vaccine. The receptors were gathered from a man aged 40-50 years with glioma.

This chain joins TRBV10-3 and TRBJ1-2; 7 nucleotides line up with TRBD1. The CDR3 is 13 residues long. Per germline, CDR1 ENHRY and CDR2 SYGVKD. V lost 7 bases to trimming and J lost 4 bases; unmatched junction nucleotides: 6. This chain's CDR3 is CAITLTGSYGYTF. The CDR3 DNA sequence: TGTGCCATCACCCTGACAGGGTCCTATGGCTACACCTTC.

This sequence joins TRBV18 and TRBJ1-1, with a weak D call TRBD1 (6 bases). The CDR3 sequence is 16 residues long. The germline gives CDR1 KGHSH, CDR2 LQKENI. Trimming removed 3 bases from V and 6 bases from J, with 20 bases in between. CDR3 DNA: TGTGCCAGCTCACCGATTAGTGCAGGGGCTGGGGCTGAAGCTTTCTTT. Amino acid sequence: CASSPISAGAGAEAFF.

The CDR3: CASREPQTSGANVLTF. Here the CDR3 DNA reads TGTGCCAGCCGGGAGCCTCAAACCTCTGGGGCCAACGTCCTGACTTTC. The V call is TRBV19, the J call TRBJ2-6, with D possibly TRBD2 on 6 matching bases. The CDR3 consists of 16 residues. V shed 9 bases and J shed 0 bases, with 15 bases lying between them. Germline CDR1 is LNHDA and CDR2 is SQIVND (reference sequence).

This clone was picked up one time. The V and J genes are TRBV7-9 and TRBJ1-4, with D unclear. The CDR3 runs 15 residues. V was cut by 1 base and J by 0 bases, with 6 bases left in between. CDR1 and CDR2 from the germline V gene are SEHNR and FQNEAQ (reference sequence). The CDR3 is CASSLVGATNEKLFF. The CDR3 DNA sequence: TGTGCCAGCAGCTTAGTAGGTGCAACTAATGAAAAACTGTTTTTT.

This clone has a handful of counts. The chain carries TRBV7-9 and TRBJ1-4; TRBD1 agrees at 10 bases. Germline trimming cut 5 bases from V and 7 bases from J; bases unmatched to any gene: 10. The germline V gene has CDR1 SEHNR and CDR2 FQNEAQ (reference sequence). The CDR3 consists of 16 residues. CDR3 DNA: TGTGCCAGCAGCCCCGTGCCGGGACAGGGGTTTGAAAAACTGTTTTTT. It specifies CASSPVPGQGFEKLFF.

Here the CDR3 reads CASSESRANEQFF. In nucleotides, the CDR3 is TGCGCCAGCAGCGAAAGCAGGGCAAATGAGCAGTTCTTC. V usage is TRBV5-1 and J usage is TRBJ2-1; the D gene is possibly TRBD1 (5 bases). The germline CDR1 and CDR2 sequences are SGHRS and YFSETQ. The length of the CDR3 is 13 residues. V was clipped by 4 bases and J by 7 bases, with 12 bases between them.

This clone was seen a few times. The rearrangement links TRBV5-1 to TRBJ1-1; D is unresolved. Per germline, CDR1 SGHRS and CDR2 YFSETQ. Trimming took 7 bases from V and 0 from J, leaving 10 bases between them. This CDR3 region has 13 residues. CDR3 amino acids: CASASVMNTEAFF. In DNA form, the CDR3 reads TGCGCCAGCGCGAGTGTCATGAACACTGAAGCTTTCTTT.

The chain has TRBV6-1 and TRBJ1-4; TRBD1 might be the D (5 bases). CDR1 and CDR2 (germline): MNHNS, SASEGT. V was clipped by 1 base and J by 8 bases, with 11 bases between them. This CDR3 is 14 amino acids long. The CDR3 nucleotides are TGTGCCAGCAGTGAAGGTCCAGGGTGGGAAAAACTGTTTTTT. It yields the protein CASSEGPGWEKLFF.

The chain links TRBV14 to TRBJ2-4; a possible D gene is TRBD2 (6 bases). Germline V lookup: CDR1 SGHDN, CDR2 FVKESK. Trimming took 4 bases from V and 7 from J, leaving 17 bases between them. The CDR3 contains 15 residues. For the CDR3, the DNA is TGTGCCAGCAGCCCCCTAGGCGGGAAGGGGAACATTCAGTACTTC. This sequence encodes CASSPLGGKGNIQYF.

The V gene is TRBV7-3, the J gene TRBJ2-1; 8 bases map to TRBD2. This CDR3 contains 13 residues. Trimming took 3 bases from V and 9 from J; bases not matched to a gene: 4. Germline V gives CDR1 SGHTA, CDR2 FQGTGA. The DNA of the CDR3 is TGTGCCAGCAGCTTTACTAGCGGATTTGAGCAGTTCTTC. Residues: CASSFTSGFEQFF.

This chain links TRBV5-1 with TRBJ2-3, with a tentative D call TRBD2 (6 bases). The CDR3 contains 16 residues. The V gene's germline CDR1 is SGHRS and CDR2 YFSETQ. V lost 2 bases and J lost 0, with 13 bases in between. This CDR3 reads CASSFLAGTSTDTQYF. DNA for the CDR3: TGCGCCAGCAGCTTTCTCGCGGGGACTAGCACAGATACGCAGTATTTT.

The chain couples TRBV2 to TRBJ2-7; 7 bases fit TRBD1. Losses at the gene ends were 7 bases for V and 0 bases for J; bases not matched to a gene: 6. The germline CDR1 and CDR2 sequences are SNHLY and FYNNEI. The length of the CDR3 is 14 residues. This CDR3 reads CASNPGQSSYEQYF. The DNA of the CDR3 is TGTGCCAGCAATCCGGGACAGAGCTCCTACGAGCAGTACTTC.

The chain employs TRBV6-1 and TRBJ2-7; no firm D call. Germline V CDR1 and CDR2: MNHNS, SASEGT. There are 13 residues in the CDR3. The V and J ends lost 0 bases and 7 bases respectively, with 10 bases between them. The CDR3 loop reads CASSEAVVREQYF. The DNA for the CDR3 is TGTGCCAGCAGTGAAGCTGTGGTAAGAGAGCAGTACTTC.

This chain connects TRBV5-1 to TRBJ2-1, with TRBD2 matching over 14 bases. CDR3 size: 18 residues. The germline gives CDR1 SGHRS, CDR2 YFSETQ. V gave up 2 bases and J gave up 3 bases; unmatched junction bases: 7. CDR3 nucleotides: TGCGCCAGCAGCTTTGGGACTAGCGGGAGTCTGGACTACAATGAGCAGTTCTTC. It is translated as CASSFGTSGSLDYNEQFF.

This clone was recorded only once. This rearrangement joins TRBV19 to TRBJ2-7, with TRBD1 identical over 10 bases. Trimming removed 2 bases from V and 2 bases from J; junction bases left unmatched: 3. The CDR3 covers 15 residues. Per the germline V gene, CDR1 is LNHDA and CDR2 is SQIVND (reference sequence). The CDR3 nucleotides are TGTGCCAGTAGTATATCCGGGACAGGGGCCTACGAGCAGTACTTC. As protein: CASSISGTGAYEQYF.

This clone has a handful of counts. The chain couples TRBV10-3 to TRBJ2-7; 12 nucleotides align to TRBD2. This CDR3 region has 14 residues. The J segment lost 5 bases and the V segment lost 6 bases, leaving 5 bases of the junction unmatched. Germline V CDR1 and CDR2: ENHRY, SYGVKD. In DNA form, the CDR3 reads TGTGCCATCAGCTCGACTAGCGGGAGTAACGAGCAGTACTTC. Residues: CAISSTSGSNEQYF.

The chain links TRBV19 to TRBJ1-1, with D perhaps matching TRBD1 (5 bases). The CDR3 is made up of 13 amino acids. V dropped 4 bases and J dropped 1 base, with 7 bases sitting between them. CDR1 and CDR2 from the germline V gene are LNHDA and SQIVND (reference sequence). The CDR3 here is CASSTGGNTEAFF. CDR3 sequence (DNA): TGTGCCAGTAGTACTGGGGGGAACACTGAAGCTTTCTTT.

This sequence joins TRBV15 and TRBJ2-5, with D perhaps TRBD1 (6 bases). The germline V and J ends were trimmed by 4 bases and 4 bases, with 16 bases remaining between them. The germline V gene has CDR1 LNHNV and CDR2 YYDKDF (reference sequence). The length of the CDR3 is 15 residues. CDR3 residues: CATSIHRAVGETQYF. The DNA of the CDR3 is TGTGCCACCAGCATACACAGGGCCGTGGGAGAGACCCAGTACTTC.

The chain joins TRBV18 to TRBJ2-7; a possible D gene is TRBD2 (5 bases). There are 16 residues in the CDR3. Germline V gene lookup returns CDR1 KGHSH and CDR2 LQKENI. V lost 2 bases to trimming and J lost 7 bases, with 21 bases between them. In DNA form, the CDR3 reads TGTGCCAGCTCACCAACCCCGGCGCCCCGGGCGGGTGAGCAGTACTTC. As protein: CASSPTPAPRAGEQYF.

V and J are TRBV2 and TRBJ2-6; D is unclear. Per germline, CDR1 SNHLY and CDR2 FYNNEI. Trimming removed 2 bases from V and 8 bases from J, with 7 bases in between. The CDR3 loop spans 13 amino acids. CDR3 region: CASSERVTNVLTF. The CDR3 nucleotides are TGTGCCAGCAGTGAACGGGTTACCAACGTCCTGACTTTC.

This chain connects TRBV5-1 to TRBJ2-3, with a possible D match to TRBD2 (6 bases). The CDR3 has 16 amino acids. Germline CDR1 is SGHRS and CDR2 is YFSETQ. V was cut by 4 bases and J by 0 bases, with 15 bases left in between. The CDR3 is CASSLPAGTSTDTQYF. In DNA form, the CDR3 reads TGCGCCAGCAGCCTCCCGGCGGGAACTAGCACAGATACGCAGTATTTT.

This chain joins TRBV25-1 and TRBJ1-2; unclear D gene. V was clipped by 4 bases and J by 8 bases, with 8 bases between them. The CDR3 is made up of 11 amino acids. The germline V gene has CDR1 MGHDK and CDR2 SYGVNS. CDR3: CASSGGLGYTF. CDR3 nucleotides: TGTGCCAGCAGTGGAGGGTTAGGCTACACCTTC.

The chain has TRBV6-5 and TRBJ1-2; D uncertain. Germline V gene lookup returns CDR1 MNHEY and CDR2 SVGAGI. This CDR3 is 13 amino acids long. Trimming took off 5 bases at V and 1 base at J, with 8 bases between the two ends. For the CDR3, the DNA is TGTGCCAGCAGTCCAGGCGTTAACTATGGCTACACCTTC. It translates to CASSPGVNYGYTF.